This TCR beta chain was documented in a study of CXCR3-negative and CXCR3-positive naive CD8 T cells. TRB cDNA libraries were made by UMI-labeled 5' RACE. TCRdb reprocessed the 5' RACE reads; each CDR3 protein has one entry and no DNA is given. This listing includes 28,000 or so distinct CDR3 sequences. The receptor's source is a human donor in good health. Some clones in this sample may be carry-over from other donors' samples. Material for sequencing was naive CXCR3- CD8+ T cells from blood. The subset denotes: CD45RO-CCR7+CD27+CD95- naive CD8+ T cells lacking CXCR3 (TNR3-).

This CDR3 is CASSQDPNGPWNTEAFF. The gene calls are TRBV4-3 and TRBJ1-1. CDR3 length: 17 amino acids. Germline CDR1 LGHNA, CDR2 YSLEER.